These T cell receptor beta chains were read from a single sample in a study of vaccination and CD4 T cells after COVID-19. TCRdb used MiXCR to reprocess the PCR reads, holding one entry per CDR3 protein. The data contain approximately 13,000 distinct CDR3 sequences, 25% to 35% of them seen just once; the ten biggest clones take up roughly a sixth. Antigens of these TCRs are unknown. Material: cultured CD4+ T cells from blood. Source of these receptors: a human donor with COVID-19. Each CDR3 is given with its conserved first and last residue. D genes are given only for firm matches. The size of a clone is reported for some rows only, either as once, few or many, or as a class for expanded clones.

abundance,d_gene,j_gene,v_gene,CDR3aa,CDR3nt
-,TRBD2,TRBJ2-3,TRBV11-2,CASSLESSGGARDTQYF,TGTGCCAGCAGCTTAGAAAGTAGCGGGGGGGCGAGAGATACGCAGTATTTT
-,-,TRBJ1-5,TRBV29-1,CSVGSQPQHF,TGCAGCGTTGGGAGTCAGCCCCAGCATTTT
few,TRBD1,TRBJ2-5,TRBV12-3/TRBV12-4,CASSPTGDGSQYF,TGTGCCAGCAGTCCTACAGGGGATGGGTCCCAGTACTTC
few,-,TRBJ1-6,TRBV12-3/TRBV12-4,CASSLGASSYNSPLHF,TGTGCCAGCAGTTTGGGGGCTAGCTCCTATAATTCACCCCTCCACTTT
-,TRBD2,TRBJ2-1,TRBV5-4,CASTRTSGDNEQFF,TGTGCCAGCACCCGGACTAGCGGGGACAATGAGCAGTTCTTC
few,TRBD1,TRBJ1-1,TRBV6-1,CASRGDRGAEAFF,TGTGCCAGCAGGGGGGACAGGGGGGCTGAAGCTTTCTTT
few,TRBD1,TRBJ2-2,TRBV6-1,CASSGTGVPELFF,TGTGCCAGCAGTGGGACAGGGGTGCCCGAGCTGTTTTTT
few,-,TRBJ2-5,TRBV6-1,CASSVETQYF,TGTGCCAGCAGTGTAGAGACCCAGTACTTC
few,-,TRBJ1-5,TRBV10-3,CAISAAGGPGSGPQHF,TGTGCCATCAGCGCCGCGGGTGGGCCAGGCTCGGGGCCCCAGCATTTT
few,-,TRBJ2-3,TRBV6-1,CASGEGQGTDTQYF,TGTGCCAGCGGGGAGGGACAGGGCACAGATACGCAGTATTTT
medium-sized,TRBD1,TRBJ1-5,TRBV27,CASKKGTGGQPQHF,TGTGCCAGCAAAAAAGGGACAGGGGGGCAGCCCCAGCATTTT
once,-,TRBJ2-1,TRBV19,CASSVDGTGEQFF,TGTGCCAGTAGTGTGGACGGTACAGGCGAGCAGTTCTTC
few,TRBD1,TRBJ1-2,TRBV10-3,CAISPDRAAGYTF,TGTGCCATCAGTCCCGACAGGGCCGCCGGCTACACCTTC